The 22 T cell receptor beta chains listed next were all sequenced from one sample in a study of blood T cells in healthy people across ages. Primers used in a second PCR of about 6 to 11 cycles were a sample-barcoded 5' primer and a J-beta primer mix. TCRdb itself ran the 5' RACE reads through MiXCR, one entry per CDR3 protein. This sample has about 1.1 million distinct CDR3 sequences, with about two fifths found just once. Sequenced input: blood. These receptors originate from a man younger than 30 in good health.

The chain has TRBV12-3 or TRBV12-4 and TRBJ2-4, with D possibly being TRBD2 (6 bases). CDR3 length: 16 residues. Deletions cut 6 bases from V and 4 bases from J, with 19 bases between. The CDR3 bases are TGTGCCAGCAGCATCTGGGAAGCGGGCAAAAAAAACATTCAGTACTTC. As protein: CASSIWEAGKKNIQYF.

This clonotype showed up many times. The gene calls are TRBV7-2 and TRBJ2-3, with no clear D. Germline CDR1 reads SGHTA; CDR2 reads FQGNSA. This CDR3 comprises 12 residues. The V end was cut by 5 bases, the J end by 2 bases, with 5 bases between. Written as DNA, the CDR3 is TGTGCCAGCAGCCTTCTCACAGATACGCAGTATTTT. The encoded protein is CASSLLTDTQYF.

The J gene is TRBJ1-5, the V gene TRBV7-2; D not certain. The germline V gene encodes CDR1 SGHTA and CDR2 FQGNSA. Trimming pared 5 bases from V and 0 bases from J, leaving 11 bases between. The CDR3 spans 15 residues. For the CDR3, the DNA is TGTGCCAGCAGCCCCGAACCTCATAGCAATCAGCCCCAGCATTTT. This translates into CASSPEPHSNQPQHF.

The gene calls are TRBV7-9 and TRBJ2-7, with 10 nucleotides matching TRBD2. This CDR3 has 20 amino acids. V dropped 0 bases and J dropped 7; count of bases not matched to a gene: 21. CDR1 and CDR2 (germline): SEHNR, FQNEAQ (reference sequence). CDR3 sequence: CASSLAGGLAADANPKEQYF. The CDR3 DNA reads TGTGCCAGCAGCTTAGCGGGTGGACTAGCGGCAGACGCCAACCCCAAGGAGCAGTACTTC.

This clonotype was observed a few times. The chain uses TRBV6-6 and TRBJ2-1; 13 bases line up with TRBD2. The J segment lost 9 bases and the V segment lost 2 bases, leaving 1 base of the junction unmatched. Germline V gene sequence: CDR1 MNHNY, CDR2 SVGAGI (reference sequence). This CDR3 contains 14 residues. DNA of the CDR3: TGTGCCAGCAGTTACACTAGCGGGGGGGGTGAGCAGTTCTTC. Amino acid sequence: CASSYTSGGGEQFF.

The chain has TRBV6-5 and TRBJ1-3; no clear D. The CDR3 covers 16 residues. Trimming pared 0 bases from V and 4 bases from J, leaving 13 bases between. Germline V gene sequence: CDR1 MNHEY, CDR2 SVGAGI. CDR3 amino acids: CASSYSTRGAGNTIYF. The CDR3 region has the DNA TGTGCCAGCAGTTACTCGACTCGGGGTGCAGGAAACACCATATATTTT.

There are a few counts of this clonotype. The chain couples TRBV9 to TRBJ1-2; TRBD1 is a possible D gene (5 bases). CDR1 is SGDLS, CDR2 YYNGEE, per germline. The CDR3 runs 15 residues. Trimming took off 0 bases at V and 3 bases at J, with 12 bases between the two ends. CDR3 sequence (DNA): TGTGCCAGCAGCGTAGCTTCGCAGGGCGACTATGGCTACACCTTC. This codes for CASSVASQGDYGYTF.

The chain has TRBV6-2 or TRBV6-3 and TRBJ1-2; possible D gene TRBD1, 5 bases. The CDR3 length is 13 residues. In germline, CDR1 is MNHEY, CDR2 SVGEGT. The V and J ends lost 8 bases and 3 bases respectively, with 13 bases between them. DNA for the CDR3: TGTGCCAGCCGGGGGAGCACTCACTATGGCTACACCTTC. Translating it yields CASRGSTHYGYTF.

Remarks on this clonotype: The junction departs from germline at one end; a sequencing error may be responsible. This chain links TRBV20-1 with TRBJ2-1; D is uncertain. Germline V gene lookup returns CDR1 DFQATT and CDR2 SNEGSKA (reference sequence). The CDR3 is made up of 13 amino acids. CDR3 protein: CSARQFSFNEQFF. As DNA, the CDR3 is TGCAGTGCTAGACAGTTTTCCTTCAATGAGCAGTTCTTC.

This chain joins TRBV6-5 and TRBJ1-6; TRBD1 matches at 8 bases. The V segment lost 6 bases and the J segment 10 bases; nucleotides outside the gene matches: 8. Germline V CDR1 and CDR2: MNHEY, SVGAGI. The CDR3 has 14 residues. In nucleotides, the CDR3 is TGTGCCAGCAGGTTTACAGGGGGTCGGTCACCCCTCCACTTT. It codes for CASRFTGGRSPLHF.

This clonotype was observed a few times. The rearrangement uses TRBV7-8 and TRBJ2-1, with D tentatively TRBD2 (6 bases). The CDR3 consists of 17 residues. Germline lookup yields CDR1 SGHVS and CDR2 FQNEAQ. Trimming shortened V by 2 bases and J by 0 bases, and 14 bases separated the two germline ends. CDR3 sequence: CASSLRGDGSSYNEQFF. CDR3 sequence (DNA): TGTGCCAGCAGCTTAAGGGGTGACGGGAGCTCCTACAATGAGCAGTTCTTC.

The V call is TRBV7-3, the J call TRBJ1-4; D is uncertain. The V and J ends lost 8 bases and 7 bases respectively, with 14 bases between them. Per germline, CDR1 SGHTA and CDR2 FQGTGA. The length of the CDR3 is 13 residues. The chain's CDR3 is CASPSARGEKLFF. The CDR3 DNA reads as TGTGCCAGCCCTTCAGCGAGAGGTGAAAAACTGTTTTTT.

This chain joins TRBV27 and TRBJ2-2, with 10 bases aligning to TRBD1. Germline V lookup: CDR1 MNHEY, CDR2 SMNVEV (reference sequence). J gave up 3 bases and V 4 bases, and 8 bases lay outside the gene matches. This CDR3 comprises 17 residues. The CDR3 DNA is TGTGCCAGCAGTTCGCTTGAGACAGGGGGCGACACCGGGGAGCTGTTTTTT. This sequence encodes CASSSLETGGDTGELFF.

This clonotype has just a few counts. As DNA, the CDR3 is TGTGCCATCGCACGCAGGGTCACCTACAATGAGCAGTTCTTC. It translates to CAIARRVTYNEQFF. The V call is TRBV6-2 or TRBV6-3, the J call TRBJ2-1; D might be TRBD1 (5 bases). V lost 10 bases to trimming and J lost 2 bases, with 15 bases between them. This CDR3 spans 14 amino acids. CDR1 is MNHEY, CDR2 SVGEGT, per germline.

Points on this clonotype: An end of the junction differs from the germline gene, which may be a read error. This sequence joins TRBV29-1 and TRBJ2-1, with a weak D call TRBD2 (5 bases). This CDR3 has 13 residues. Germline V lookup: CDR1 SQVTM, CDR2 ANQGSEA. The CDR3 is CSVIGITYNERFF. The CDR3 DNA follows: TGCAGCGTCATCGGGATCACCTACAATGAGCGGTTCTTC.

The gene calls are TRBV30 and TRBJ1-2; D call uncertain. Trimming cost V 0 bases and J 3 bases, with 5 bases left between them. The germline V gene encodes CDR1 GTSNPN and CDR2 SVGIG (reference sequence). The CDR3 consists of 12 residues. This CDR3 reads CAWSVGDYGYTF. CDR3 in DNA: TGTGCCTGGAGTGTCGGGGACTATGGCTACACCTTC.

This clonotype was found once. V usage is TRBV6-1 and J usage is TRBJ2-7; D is uncertain. Trimming shortened V by 3 bases and J by 3 bases, and 9 bases separated the two germline ends. This CDR3 region has 13 residues. Looked up from germline, CDR1 is MNHNS and CDR2 is SASEGT. The CDR3 DNA sequence: TGTGCCAGCAGTGACATAGACCACTACGAGCAGTACTTC. It codes for CASSDIDHYEQYF.

There are a few counts of this clonotype. The J gene is TRBJ1-2, the V gene TRBV7-2; 9 bases line up with TRBD1. The CDR3 loop spans 13 amino acids. The V gene's germline CDR1 is SGHTA and CDR2 FQGNSA. V was clipped by 10 bases and J by 5 bases; unmatched bases: 8. The CDR3 DNA reads TGTGCCACCGCCGGGACAGGGTCATATGGCTACACCTTC. It codes for CATAGTGSYGYTF.

In this sample, this clonotype turned up a few times. The rearrangement joins TRBV20-1 to TRBJ2-1; 13 bases are shared with TRBD2. Losses at the gene ends were 5 bases for V and 8 bases for J; bases not matched to a gene: 9. Germline V gene data show CDR1 as DFQATT and CDR2 as SNEGSKA (reference sequence). The CDR3 is 15 residues long. CDR3 nucleotides: TGCAGTGCTTCACTAGCGGGGGGGATCGACGATGAGCAGTTCTTC. Amino acids: CSASLAGGIDDEQFF.

The chain combines TRBV4-3 with TRBJ1-1; D is unresolved. V lost 1 base to trimming and J lost 1 base, with 13 bases between them. The germline V gene has CDR1 LGHNA and CDR2 YSLEER. This CDR3 spans 16 amino acids. CDR3 in amino acids: CASSQVAVPANTEAFF. The DNA of the CDR3 is TGCGCCAGCAGCCAAGTGGCAGTTCCGGCGAACACTGAAGCTTTCTTT.

This chain joins TRBV20-1 and TRBJ1-6, with 9 bases lining up with TRBD1. The CDR3 loop spans 16 amino acids. V lost 3 bases, J lost 3 bases, and 6 bases stayed unmatched. CDR1 is DFQATT and CDR2 is SNEGSKA in the germline V gene (reference sequence). CDR3 residues: CSAREQGAFYNSPLHF. The CDR3 coding sequence is TGCAGTGCTAGGGAACAGGGGGCATTCTATAATTCACCCCTCCACTTT.

The sample holds a few counts of this clonotype. This chain joins TRBV4-3 and TRBJ1-5; D is unclear. CDR1 is LGHNA, CDR2 YSLEER, per germline. With 0 bases removed from V and 1 base from J, the gap between germline ends came to 10 bases. The CDR3 runs to 16 residues. The DNA of the CDR3 is TGCGCCAGCAGCCAAGATCGGCAGACAAGCAATCAGCCCCAGCATTTT. Protein sequence: CASSQDRQTSNQPQHF.